The TCR beta chain under discussion was sequenced for a study of shared clonotypes between healthy human individuals. Study-level results: Non-shared clonotypes showed lower generation probabilities than clonotypes common to all four donors. Naive subsets tended to show greater estimated richness than memory subsets.

At deep level, the assay was performed. Method: immunoSEQ multiplex PCR; TCRdb's copy keeps in-frame clones and lacks some. The data contain some 2,000,000 clones, over 85% of them seen just once; the ten biggest clones take up more than 0.95%. Trimming removed 3 bases from V and 7 bases from J, with 9 bases in between. Looked up from germline, CDR1 is PRHDT and CDR2 is FYEKMQ (reference sequence). This CDR3 has 12 amino acids. Note on this clone: Its antigen remains unidentified.

Naive CD8 cells lacked CD45RO, underwent positive selection for CCR7 and left out terminally differentiated effector memory CD45RA+ cells. Specimen: naive CD8+ T cells sorted from blood. This sequence joins TRBV13 and TRBJ1-2; D is possibly TRBD1 (6 bases). The receptor comes from a man in his late teens or twenties in good health. CDR3 sequence: CASSFGGGGYTF. CDR3 DNA sequence: TGTGCCAGCAGCTTCGGAGGGGGTGGCTACACCTTC.